This passage covers 2 T cell receptor beta chains from one sample sequenced in a study of cytomegalovirus exposure and HLA in healthy donors. Both 60 Vbeta primers and 13 Jbeta primers went into the PCR. Assay: immunoSEQ multiplex PCR; the TCRdb copy retains only in-frame clones and omits some. The sample totals around 140,000 clones. Material: PBMCs. These receptors came from a woman in her fifties or sixties in good health and CMV-seronegative.

J is TRBJ1-1 and V is TRBV5-1; D call uncertain. CDR1 SGHRS and CDR2 YFSETQ come from the germline V gene. The germline V and J ends were trimmed by 3 bases and 6 bases, with 6 bases remaining between them. The CDR3 totals 11 residues. The CDR3 loop reads CASSSPSEAFF. As DNA, the CDR3 is TGCGCCAGCAGCTCCCCCTCTGAAGCTTTCTTT.

The V call is TRBV4-1, the J call TRBJ1-5, with D unresolved. V was cut by 0 bases and J by 6 bases, with 12 bases left in between. Germline CDR1 is MGHRA and CDR2 is YSYEKL. The CDR3 contains 15 residues. The DNA for the CDR3 is TGCGCCAGCAGCCAAGATGGAAGCGCGGGTCAGCCCCAGCATTTT. As protein: CASSQDGSAGQPQHF.